These T cell receptor beta chains were read from a single sample in a study of T cell responses to AZD1222 COVID-19 vaccine. Only in-frame clones appear in the TCRdb table, and some are missing; sequencing was by immunoSEQ multiplex PCR. The sample shows 60,000 to 85,000 clones, less than 85% of them seen only once. The sample was peripheral blood, taken on day 0 of AZD1222 vaccination. These receptors were taken from an adult in good health. CDR3s include the opening cysteine and the closing phenylalanine or tryptophan. D genes are given only for firm matches. Clone size appears in some rows only: once, few, many, or a class for an expanded clone.

CDR3 DNA,CDR3 protein,clone size,J gene,D gene,V gene
TGCGCCAGCAGCCAAGGTGAGCGGGGGAATCAGCCCCAGCATTTT,CASSQGERGNQPQHF,once,TRBJ1-5,.,TRBV4-1
TGTGCCAGCAGCCCCCGGACAGGCTTGGAGGAGACCCAGTACTTC,CASSPRTGLEETQYF,.,TRBJ2-5,TRBD1,TRBV9
TGTGCCAGCAGTTACCGGGACAGGGGGTACGAGCAGTACTTC,CASSYRDRGYEQYF,.,TRBJ2-7,TRBD1,TRBV6-5
TGTGCCAGCAGTCCACCCTGGACTAGCGGGAGCCCTAGAGGTGAGCAGTTCTTC,CASSPPWTSGSPRGEQFF,.,TRBJ2-1,.,TRBV21-1
TGTGCCAGCAGTCCCCCTCTAAGACCCGGGGGCTCCTACAATGAGCAGTTCTTC,CASSPPLRPGGSYNEQFF,.,TRBJ2-1,.,TRBV27
TGTGCCAGCAGCGTAGTTGGCAGCACAGATACGCAGTATTTT,CASSVVGSTDTQYF,.,TRBJ2-3,.,TRBV9
TGTGCCAGCAGCTTAGGAGGGGACCCAGATACGCAGTATTTT,CASSLGGDPDTQYF,once,TRBJ2-3,.,TRBV11-2
TGTGCCAGCATTACTAGCGGGAGCTCAGCCGATACGCAGTATTTT,CASITSGSSADTQYF,.,TRBJ2-3,TRBD2,TRBV2
TGTGCCAGCAGTCTCAGACAGGGTGTCTACGAGCAGTACTTC,CASSLRQGVYEQYF,.,TRBJ2-7,TRBD1,TRBV27
TGCGCCAGCAGCCAAGGTGATCCACGGGGCTACACCTTC,CASSQGDPRGYTF,.,TRBJ1-2,.,TRBV4-1
TGTGCCAGTAAACAGGACCTTTGGAACTATGGCTACACCTTC,CASKQDLWNYGYTF,.,TRBJ1-2,.,TRBV19
TGTGCCAGCAGCGTCGGTGGAAACCTCCAAGAGACCCAGTACTTC,CASSVGGNLQETQYF,.,TRBJ2-5,.,TRBV9
TGTGCCAGTAGTCGGGACAGAAATTCTTCACCCCTCCACTTT,CASSRDRNSSPLHF,.,TRBJ1-6,TRBD1,TRBV19
TGCGCCAGCAGCATTCAACCCGGGACAGGGGTTATGTTTTTT,CASSIQPGTGVMFF,.,TRBJ2-2,TRBD1,TRBV5-1
TGTGCCAGCAGTCCATGGGGCAGGGGGCCCGCAGATACGCAGTATTTT,CASSPWGRGPADTQYF,.,TRBJ2-3,TRBD1,TRBV27
TGTGCCAGCAGCTTAGGGGACGGACAGCAGTTCTTC,CASSLGDGQQFF,.,TRBJ2-1,.,TRBV11-2
TGTGCCAGCAGCTTGGAACTACAAGAGACCCAGTACTTC,CASSLELQETQYF,.,TRBJ2-5,.,TRBV5-6
TGCAGCGCCGACAGGAATCATAGCACAGATACGCAGTATTTT,CSADRNHSTDTQYF,.,TRBJ2-3,.,TRBV29-1
TGTGCCAGCAGCCAATCTTGGGGGGCGCCCGCGGGGACTGAAGCTTTCTTT,CASSQSWGAPAGTEAFF,.,TRBJ1-1,.,TRBV3-1/TRBV3-2
TGTGCCAGCAGCCCCCGAGGGCAACCTAACTATGGCTACACCTTC,CASSPRGQPNYGYTF,once,TRBJ1-2,.,TRBV14
TGTGCCACCAGCAGAGGGATCGAGCAGTACTTC,CATSRGIEQYF,.,TRBJ2-7,.,TRBV15
TGTGCCAGCACCACTTATTGGGCAGGGAGAGATCCCCATAGAGGGACCGGGGAGCTGTTTTTT,CASTTYWAGRDPHRGTGELFF,.,TRBJ2-2,.,TRBV7-9
TGTGCCAGCAGCTTCGGGAGGGTAGGGCAAGAGACCCAGTACTTC,CASSFGRVGQETQYF,.,TRBJ2-5,TRBD2,TRBV7-7
TGTGCCAGCAGCCCGGGACTAGCGGGAGCAGATACGCAGTATTTT,CASSPGLAGADTQYF,.,TRBJ2-3,TRBD2,TRBV7-2
TGCGCCAGCAGCCAAAATCTAGCGGCGACTTACAATGAGCAGTTCTTC,CASSQNLAATYNEQFF,once,TRBJ2-1,TRBD2,TRBV4-1
TGCGCCAGCAGCTTGGACAGAAGGAACACTGAAGCTTTCTTT,CASSLDRRNTEAFF,.,TRBJ1-1,.,TRBV5-1
TGTGCCAGCAGCGTAGAGCTTGGTCAGACCCAGTACTTC,CASSVELGQTQYF,.,TRBJ2-5,.,TRBV9
TGTGCCTGGTACCGGGACAGGCCCTATGGCTACACCTTC,CAWYRDRPYGYTF,.,TRBJ1-2,TRBD1,TRBV30
TGTGCCAGCAGCCTACTGGAGCCCTCCGGGGGGCAGTTCTTC,CASSLLEPSGGQFF,few,TRBJ2-1,.,TRBV14
TGTGCCAGCGGGCAGGGGGAGACCCAGTACTTC,CASGQGETQYF,medium-sized,TRBJ2-5,.,TRBV2
TGTGCCAGCAGTGAATGGGGGGGAGGTGACACAGATACGCAGTATTTT,CASSEWGGGDTDTQYF,.,TRBJ2-3,TRBD2,TRBV6-1
TGTGCCAGCAGGGCCGACGGGGCGAGTGAAAAACTGTTTTTT,CASRADGASEKLFF,once,TRBJ1-4,.,TRBV6-5
TGTGCCAGCTCATGGGGGGGTAGCACCGGGGAGCTGTTTTTT,CASSWGGSTGELFF,.,TRBJ2-2,TRBD2,TRBV27
TGTGCCAGCGGGCAGGGCAGCGGTAATGAAAAACTGTTTTTT,CASGQGSGNEKLFF,.,TRBJ1-4,.,TRBV27
TGTGCCAGCTCACTCGCGGGGCCTGAAGCTTTCTTT,CASSLAGPEAFF,.,TRBJ1-1,.,TRBV18
TGTGCCAGCTCACCACCGACCAACGGGGGAAACACCATATATTTT,CASSPPTNGGNTIYF,.,TRBJ1-3,.,TRBV18
TGTGCCAGCAGCTTAGGGGACAAATACGAGCAGTACTTC,CASSLGDKYEQYF,.,TRBJ2-7,.,TRBV11-2
TGCGCCAGCACGCTAGAGTACAATGAGCAGTTCTTC,CASTLEYNEQFF,few,TRBJ2-1,.,TRBV5-1
TGTGCCAGCAGTCCCCCTAGCGGGGGGGTTTGGGAGCAGTTCTTC,CASSPPSGGVWEQFF,few,TRBJ2-1,TRBD2,TRBV6-5
TGTGCCAGCAGCTTACAGGGTTTTAATCAGCCCCAGCATTTT,CASSLQGFNQPQHF,.,TRBJ1-5,.,TRBV27
TGTGCCAGCAGCAAAGCGCGCGGCAGGGCGCAGGATGGCTACACCTTC,CASSKARGRAQDGYTF,.,TRBJ1-2,.,TRBV21-1
TGCAGCGTTGGTGGTCCCTACCACACAGATACGCAGTATTTT,CSVGGPYHTDTQYF,.,TRBJ2-3,.,TRBV29-1
TGTGCCAGCAGTCCGCAGGGGATGGGTCTAGAAAAACTGTTTTTT,CASSPQGMGLEKLFF,.,TRBJ1-4,.,TRBV6-5
TGTGCCAGCAGTTACTCGAATACCCCCTACGAGCAGTACTTC,CASSYSNTPYEQYF,.,TRBJ2-7,.,TRBV6-5
TGTGCCAGTAGGGACACGAGTCTGGGCGCCTACGAGCAGTACTTC,CASRDTSLGAYEQYF,.,TRBJ2-7,.,TRBV19
TGTGCCATCAGTTCAGGTTTAAGAGCGAACACTGAAGCTTTCTTT,CAISSGLRANTEAFF,.,TRBJ1-1,.,TRBV10-3